This T cell receptor beta chain was sequenced for a study of control samples from healthy donors and cancer patients. Here immunoSEQ multiplex PCR was the method, and the copy in TCRdb shows in-frame clones only, minus some. The sample shows 150,000 or so clones, 93% of them seen only once. V trimming: 6 bases; J trimming: 4 bases; junction bases outside the gene matches: 3. Per the germline V gene, CDR1 is LNHDA and CDR2 is SQIVND (reference sequence). The CDR3 has 13 amino acids. The chain joins TRBV19 to TRBJ2-1; 7 bases line up with TRBD2. Sequencing input: blood. The clonotype originates from a man aged 50 to 60 in good health. CDR3 DNA sequence: TGTGCCAGTAGGAGGGAGGGGTACAATGAGCAGTTCTTC. Encoded protein: CASRREGYNEQFF.